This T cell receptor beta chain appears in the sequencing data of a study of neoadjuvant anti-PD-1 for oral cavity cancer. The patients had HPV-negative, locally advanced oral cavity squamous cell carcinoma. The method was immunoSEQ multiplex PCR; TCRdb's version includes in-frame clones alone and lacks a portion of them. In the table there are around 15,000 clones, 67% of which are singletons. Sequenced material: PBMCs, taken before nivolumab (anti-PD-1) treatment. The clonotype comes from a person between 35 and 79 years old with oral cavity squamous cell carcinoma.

The CDR3 is CASSIDGEQTQYF. CDR3 bases: TGTGCCAGCAGTATAGACGGGGAACAGACCCAGTACTTC. The J gene is TRBJ2-5, the V gene TRBV5-6; D is possibly TRBD2 (5 bases). Germline CDR1 reads SGHDT; CDR2 reads YYEEEE. The ends were cut back, 5 bases at V and 6 bases at J, with 14 bases in the middle. The CDR3 has 13 residues.